A single T cell receptor beta chain is shown here with its context. The isolated RNA, all of it, was reverse transcribed, so expressed TCRB transcripts were what got sequenced. It was found that naive, central memory and regulatory T cell samples averaged approximately 3.9 million reads. This table comes from immunoSEQ multiplex PCR, and its TCRdb copy is limited to in-frame clones, with some not included. The repertoire holds approximately 150,000 clones, with about 9.4% as singletons. The CDR3 is 15 residues long. Germline lookup yields CDR1 KGHSH and CDR2 LQKENI. The V segment lost 3 bases and the J segment 5 bases; nucleotides outside the gene matches: 4. This entry comes from a study of beta chain features in type 1 diabetes.

The receptor was derived from a man aged 18-30 years in good health. Sequencing used naive CD4+ T cells from blood. This sequence joins TRBV18 and TRBJ2-1, with 10 bases aligning to TRBD1. CDR3 in amino acids: CASSPIGTGDNEQFF. As DNA, the CDR3 is TGTGCCAGCTCACCGATCGGGACAGGGGACAATGAGCAGTTCTTC.